This TCR beta chain was identified in a study of STAT5B mutations in CD4+ large granular lymphocyte leukemia. Germline CDR1 is MNHEY and CDR2 is SVGAGI. The V gene lost 0 bases and the J gene lost 6 bases, with 17 bases spanning the gap. The CDR3 spans 16 residues. Libraries were prepared by immunoSEQ multiplex PCR; TCRdb keeps only in-frame clonotypes and omits some of them. The sample consists of about 46,000 clones, approximately 84% of them appearing once. Control samples were healthy donors' buffy coats. Comments on this clone: The target antigen is unknown.

Findings of the study overall: Main leukemic clonotypes were patient-specific, but roughly 25% appeared at low frequency elsewhere. Patient CD4-sorted repertoires looked more clonal than healthy CD4+ repertoires, even without putative leukemic clones. Compared with healthy controls (2/35), patient top clones favored TRBV06 (8/27).

The sequenced sample was CD4+ T cells from blood buffy coats. The V call is TRBV6-5, the J call TRBJ1-2; D possibly corresponds to TRBD1 (6 bases). This clonotype was sampled from a human donor in good health. The CDR3 sequence: CASSYSMASGANGYTF. The CDR3 DNA follows: TGTGCCAGCAGTTACTCGATGGCATCGGGGGCTAATGGCTACACCTTC.